This entry features one T cell receptor (beta chain) sequence. Its matching antigen is unknown. TCRdb re-derived calls from the RT-PCR reads in MiXCR, one entry per CDR3 protein. The profile shows 5,500 to 7,000 distinct CDR3 sequences, 77% of them singletons. This specimen comes from a study of yellow fever vaccine responses in identical twins. Findings and limits, study-wide: The T cell response to vaccination in identical twins was reportedly partly convergent and partly personalized.

CDR3 length: 12 amino acids. Deletions cut 6 bases from V and 6 bases from J, with 12 bases between. From germline, CDR1 is SNHLY and CDR2 FYNNEI. The specimen comprised T cells from blood (PBMCs), unsorted or a sorted subset (not recorded which), sampled before or after yellow fever vaccination (not recorded which). This chain links TRBV2 with TRBJ2-7; D may be TRBD1 (6 bases). This receptor was obtained from a woman aged 18-30 years who received the yellow fever vaccine. CDR3 in amino acids: CASRFVGGEQYV. The CDR3 DNA reads TGTGCCAGCAGATTCGTAGGGGGCGAGCAGTACGTC.